This TCR beta chain was sequenced in a study of OX40 agonist ivuxolimab in advanced cancers. Measured with immunoSEQ multiplex PCR; TCRdb has only the in-frame clones, and not every one. The data hold tens of thousands of clones, with about 91% observed a single time. Comment on this clone: The antigen remains unidentified. A junction boundary mismatches the germline segment, possibly from a read error.

General study points: In general, CD8+ T cells held more expanded clones than CD4+ did, on average.

There are 13 residues in the CDR3. The germline CDR1 and CDR2 sequences are SSHAT and FNYEAQ (reference sequence). The sequences come from CD4+ or CD8+ T cells sorted from blood, collected in a trial of the OX40 agonist ivuxolimab. The chain recombines TRBV7-7 with TRBJ2-5; D gene unclear. The sequence was obtained from an adult with an advanced solid tumor such as melanoma, head and neck, liver or kidney cancer. Written as DNA, the CDR3 is TGTGCTAGCAGCTCACAGTCTCGGGAGACCCAGTACTTC. It specifies CASSSQSRETQYF.